These 8 T cell receptor beta chains were sequenced from one sample in a study of T cell clonality in common variable immunodeficiency. Sequencing used immunoSEQ multiplex PCR; TCRdb keeps in-frame clones, though not all of them. The repertoire consists of about 52,000 clones, none detected only once. The sample taken for sequencing was peripheral blood mononuclear cells. These receptors were obtained from a person aged 18 to 70 in good health.

In this sample, this clone turned up many times. The read ends 3 residues early relative to the CDR3; the germline J gene fills the gap. The rearrangement uses TRBV7-2 and TRBJ2-7, with TRBD2 matching over 7 bases. From germline, CDR1 is SGHTA and CDR2 FQGNSA. This CDR3 spans 14 amino acids. With V trimmed by 5 bases and J by 6 bases, 10 bases remained unmatched. The part of the CDR3 DNA that was read is TGTGCCAGCAGCCCAACGGGAGGAAGGGGCGAG. It codes for CASSPTGGRGE. The full CDR3 protein reads CASSPTGGRGEQYF.

This clone has at least ten counts. The read comes to an end 3 residues before the CDR3 does, leaving the germline J gene to fill in the end. The chain has TRBV7-2 and TRBJ1-2; D uncertain. Germline V gene lookup returns CDR1 SGHTA and CDR2 FQGNSA. V lost 3 bases to trimming and J lost 3 bases, with 11 bases between them. The CDR3 has 14 amino acids. Incomplete CDR3 DNA: TGTGCCAGCAGCTTGGAAGGCGCGGACTATGGC. Amino acid sequence: CASSLEGADYG. The whole CDR3 protein reads CASSLEGADYGYTF. Full variable domain (rest looked up from reference TRBV7-2 and TRBJ1-2): GAGVSQSPSNKVTEKGKDVELRCDPISGHTALYWYRQSLGQGLEFLIYFQGNSAPDKSGLPSDRFSAERTGGSVSTLTIQRTQQEDSAVYLCASSLEGADYGYTFGSGTRLTVV.

This clone was seen at least ten times. The read halts 3 residues ahead of the CDR3 end, with the missing end drawn from the germline J gene. In the same sample, other DNA sequences code for this CDR3. This chain uses TRBV7-2 with TRBJ2-1; D remains ambiguous. CDR1 is SGHTA and CDR2 is FQGNSA in the germline V gene. The CDR3 sequence is 15 residues long. The V end lost 0 bases, the J end lost 8 bases, and 14 bases lay between the germline ends. This CDR3 reads CASSLASSLRDEQFF. The sequenced CDR3 bases are TGTGCCAGCAGCTTAGCCTCGTCCCTAAGGGATGAG.

This clone has ten or more counts. The read finishes 3 residues shy of the CDR3 end, and the germline J gene is used to complete it. The chain combines TRBV19 with TRBJ1-5; D is uncertain. The germline V gene has CDR1 LNHDA and CDR2 SQIVND (reference sequence). Trimming shortened V by 7 bases and J by 3 bases, and 13 bases separated the two germline ends. The CDR3 runs to 14 residues. The CDR3 is CASNVHSYNQPQHF. Incomplete CDR3 DNA: TGTGCCAGTAACGTCCACAGCTACAATCAGCCC.

This clone appeared a few times. The CDR3 end falls 3 residues outside the read, so it is completed with the germline J gene. The V call is TRBV19, the J call TRBJ2-1, with 13 bases aligning to TRBD2. There are 14 residues in the CDR3. Germline CDR1 and CDR2: LNHDA and SQIVND (reference sequence). The ends lost 8 bases at V and 8 bases at J; junction bases unmatched: 6. This CDR3 is CASRTSGSIYEQFF. The part of the CDR3 DNA that was read is TGTGCCAGTCGGACTAGCGGGAGTATATATGAG.

This clone was detected many times. The read falls 3 residues short of the CDR3 end, and the missing part is taken from the germline J gene. This chain connects TRBV10-1 to TRBJ2-7; weak D call: TRBD1 (5 bases). CDR3 length: 15 amino acids. In germline, CDR1 is WNHNN, CDR2 SYGVQD (reference sequence). With 5 bases removed from V and 0 bases from J, the gap between germline ends came to 14 bases. The CDR3 DNA, read in part, is TGCGCCAGCAGTAGATCTCAGGGCAGCTCCTACGAG. Translation gives CASSRSQGSSYE. The entire CDR3 sequence reads CASSRSQGSSYEQYF.

This clone was detected ten times or more. The part of the CDR3 DNA that was read is TGCAGTGCTAGATCGACAGGGGAGATGAACACTGAA. This translates into CSARSTGEMNTE. The full CDR3 protein reads CSARSTGEMNTEAFF. This sequence joins TRBV20-1 and TRBJ1-1, with 8 bases that match TRBD1. The read is 3 residues too short to cover the CDR3 end, so that end is filled in from the germline J gene. The CDR3 sequence is 15 residues long. V gave up 2 bases and J gave up 0 bases; unmatched junction bases: 5. Germline CDR1 DFQATT, CDR2 SNEGSKA (reference sequence).

This clone was detected ten times or more. The CDR3 goes on 3 residues after the read ends, and that part is filled in from the germline J gene. V is TRBV6-2 or TRBV6-3 and J is TRBJ1-5, with no clear D. With 2 bases removed from V and 7 bases from J, the gap between germline ends came to 9 bases. Germline V gene sequence: CDR1 MNHEY, CDR2 SVGEGT. The CDR3 runs to 13 residues. CDR3 amino acids: CASSYGQNQPQHF. The part of the CDR3 DNA that was read is TGTGCCAGCAGTTACGGGCAGAACCAGCCC.